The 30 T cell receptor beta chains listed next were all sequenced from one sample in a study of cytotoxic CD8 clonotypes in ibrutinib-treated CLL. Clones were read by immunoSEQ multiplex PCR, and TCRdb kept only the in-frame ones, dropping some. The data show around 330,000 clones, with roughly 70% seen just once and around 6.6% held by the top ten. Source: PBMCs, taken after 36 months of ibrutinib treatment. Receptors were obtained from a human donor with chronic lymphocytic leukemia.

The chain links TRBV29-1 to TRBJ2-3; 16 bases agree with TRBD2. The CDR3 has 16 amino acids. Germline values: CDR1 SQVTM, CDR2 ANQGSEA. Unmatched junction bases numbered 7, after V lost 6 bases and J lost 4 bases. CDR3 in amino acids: CSVMGLAGGRADTQYF. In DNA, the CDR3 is TGCAGCGTGATGGGACTAGCGGGAGGGAGGGCAGATACGCAGTATTTT.

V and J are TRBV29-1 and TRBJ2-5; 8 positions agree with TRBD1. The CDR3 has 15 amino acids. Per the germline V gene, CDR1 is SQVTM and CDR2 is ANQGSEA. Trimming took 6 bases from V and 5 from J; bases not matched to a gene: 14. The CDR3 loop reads CSVTGQGLVFETQYF. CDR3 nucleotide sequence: TGCAGCGTGACCGGACAGGGTTTGGTCTTCGAGACCCAGTACTTC.

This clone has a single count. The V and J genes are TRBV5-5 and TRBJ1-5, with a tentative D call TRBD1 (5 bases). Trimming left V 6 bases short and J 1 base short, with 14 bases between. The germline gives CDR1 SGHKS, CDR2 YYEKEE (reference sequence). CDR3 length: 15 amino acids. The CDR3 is CASTWEGRSNQPQHF. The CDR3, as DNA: TGTGCCAGCACCTGGGAGGGACGGAGCAATCAGCCCCAGCATTTT.

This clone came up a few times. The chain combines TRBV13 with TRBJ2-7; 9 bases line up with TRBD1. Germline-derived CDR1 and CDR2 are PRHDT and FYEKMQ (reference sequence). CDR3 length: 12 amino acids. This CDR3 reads CASSTGQGFPWV. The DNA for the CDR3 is TGTGCCAGCAGCACCGGACAGGGGTTTCCTTGGGTC.

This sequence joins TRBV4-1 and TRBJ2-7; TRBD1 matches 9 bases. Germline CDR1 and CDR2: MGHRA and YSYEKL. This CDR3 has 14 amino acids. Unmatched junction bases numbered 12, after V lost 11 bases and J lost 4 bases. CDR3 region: CASQFRQGEYEQYF. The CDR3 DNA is TGCGCCTCCCAATTCAGACAGGGGGAATACGAGCAGTACTTC.

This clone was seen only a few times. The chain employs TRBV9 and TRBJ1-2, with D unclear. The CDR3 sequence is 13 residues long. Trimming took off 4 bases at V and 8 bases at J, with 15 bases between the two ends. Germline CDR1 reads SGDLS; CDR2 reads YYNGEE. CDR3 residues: CASSTGPSGGYTF. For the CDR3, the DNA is TGTGCCAGCAGCACCGGGCCTTCTGGCGGCTACACCTTC.

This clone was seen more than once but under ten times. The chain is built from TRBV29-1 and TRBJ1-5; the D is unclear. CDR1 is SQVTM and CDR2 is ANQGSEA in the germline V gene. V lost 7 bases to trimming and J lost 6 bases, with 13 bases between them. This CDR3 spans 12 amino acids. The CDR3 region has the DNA TGCAGCGCTTGTAGGGCCGGTCAGCCCCAGCATTTT. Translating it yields CSACRAGQPQHF.

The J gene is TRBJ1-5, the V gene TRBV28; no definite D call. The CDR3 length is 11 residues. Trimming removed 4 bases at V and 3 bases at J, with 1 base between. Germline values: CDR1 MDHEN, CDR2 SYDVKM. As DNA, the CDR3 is TGTGCCAGCAGTTACAATCAGCCCCAGCATTTT. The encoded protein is CASSYNQPQHF.

DNA of the CDR3: TGCGCCAGCAGCGAACTGTGGTGGGGTAGGAACCAAGAGACCCAGTACTTC. This gives the protein CASSELWWGRNQETQYF. The V and J genes are TRBV5-1 and TRBJ2-5; no clear D gene. CDR3 length equals 17 residues. Trimming left V 4 bases short and J 0 bases short, with 19 bases between. CDR1 and CDR2 from the germline V gene are SGHRS and YFSETQ. Filled out from reference TRBV5-1 and TRBJ2-5, the complete variable domain reads KAGVTQTPRYLIKTRGQQVTLSCSPISGHRSVSWYQQTPGQGLQFLFEYFSETQRNKGNFPGRFSGRQFSNSRSEMNVSTLELGDSALYLCASSELWWGRNQETQYFGPGTRLLVL.

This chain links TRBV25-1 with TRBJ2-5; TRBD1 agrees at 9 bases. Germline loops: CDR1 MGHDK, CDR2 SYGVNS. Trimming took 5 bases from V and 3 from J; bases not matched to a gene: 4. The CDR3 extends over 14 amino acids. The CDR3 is CASSPGQGKETQYF. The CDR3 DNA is TGTGCCAGCAGTCCGGGACAGGGAAAAGAGACCCAGTACTTC.

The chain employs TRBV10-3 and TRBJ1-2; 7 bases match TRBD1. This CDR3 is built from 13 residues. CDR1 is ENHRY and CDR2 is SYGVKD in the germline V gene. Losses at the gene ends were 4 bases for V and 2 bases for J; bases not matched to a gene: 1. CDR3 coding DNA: TGTGCCATCAGTGGGGACAGAAACTATGGCTACACCTTC. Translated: CAISGDRNYGYTF.

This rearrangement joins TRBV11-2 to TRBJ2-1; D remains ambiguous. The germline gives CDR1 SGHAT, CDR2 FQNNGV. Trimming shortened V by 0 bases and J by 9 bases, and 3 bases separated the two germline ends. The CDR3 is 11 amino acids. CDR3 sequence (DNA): TGTGCCAGCAGCTTAGAGGTTGAGCAGTTCTTC. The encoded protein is CASSLEVEQFF.

CDR3 coding DNA: TGTGCCAGCAGTTATAGCCCTAGCACAGATACGCAGTATTTT. As protein: CASSYSPSTDTQYF. This sequence joins TRBV27 and TRBJ2-3; D is ambiguous. In germline, CDR1 is MNHEY, CDR2 SMNVEV (reference sequence). CDR3 length: 14 residues. V shed 4 bases and J shed 0 bases, with 8 bases lying between them.

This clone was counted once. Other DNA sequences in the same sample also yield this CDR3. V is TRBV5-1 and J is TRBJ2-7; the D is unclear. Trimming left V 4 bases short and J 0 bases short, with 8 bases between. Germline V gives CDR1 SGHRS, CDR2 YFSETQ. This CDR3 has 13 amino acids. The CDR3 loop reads CASSPGSSYEQYF. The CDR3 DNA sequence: TGCGCCAGCAGCCCCGGATCCTCCTACGAGCAGTACTTC.

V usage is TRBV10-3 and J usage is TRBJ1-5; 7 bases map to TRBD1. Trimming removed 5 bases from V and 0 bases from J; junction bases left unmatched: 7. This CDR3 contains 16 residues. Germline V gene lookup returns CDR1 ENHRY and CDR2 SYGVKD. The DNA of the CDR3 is TGTGCCATCAGTTCGACAGGGACCCTTAGCAATCAGCCCCAGCATTTT. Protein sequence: CAISSTGTLSNQPQHF.

As DNA, the CDR3 is TGTGCCAGTAGTATTCTCGGACCGGAGCGGGGGTACGAGCAGTACTTC. The encoded protein is CASSILGPERGYEQYF. The gene calls are TRBV19 and TRBJ2-7, with 8 bases lining up with TRBD2. The CDR3 sequence is 16 residues long. Germline V lookup: CDR1 LNHDA, CDR2 SQIVND (reference sequence). J lost 4 bases, V lost 3 bases, and 11 bases had no gene match.

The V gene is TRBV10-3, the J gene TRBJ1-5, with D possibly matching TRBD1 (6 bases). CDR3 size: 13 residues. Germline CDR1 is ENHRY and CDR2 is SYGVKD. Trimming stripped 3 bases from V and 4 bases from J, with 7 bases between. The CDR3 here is CAISERGNQPQHF. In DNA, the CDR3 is TGTGCCATCAGTGAAAGGGGGAATCAGCCCCAGCATTTT.

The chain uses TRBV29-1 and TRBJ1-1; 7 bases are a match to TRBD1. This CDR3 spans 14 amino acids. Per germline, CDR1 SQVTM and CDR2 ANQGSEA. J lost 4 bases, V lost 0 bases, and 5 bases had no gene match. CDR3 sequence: CSVEEEAGGTEAFF. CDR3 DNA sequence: TGCAGCGTTGAAGAGGAGGCAGGGGGCACTGAAGCTTTCTTT.

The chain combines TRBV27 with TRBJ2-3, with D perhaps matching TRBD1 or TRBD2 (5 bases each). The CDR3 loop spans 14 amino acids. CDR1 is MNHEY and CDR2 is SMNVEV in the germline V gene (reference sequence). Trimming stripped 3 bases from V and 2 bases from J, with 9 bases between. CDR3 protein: CASSFGTNTDTQYF. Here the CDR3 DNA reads TGTGCCAGCAGTTTCGGGACCAACACAGATACGCAGTATTTT.

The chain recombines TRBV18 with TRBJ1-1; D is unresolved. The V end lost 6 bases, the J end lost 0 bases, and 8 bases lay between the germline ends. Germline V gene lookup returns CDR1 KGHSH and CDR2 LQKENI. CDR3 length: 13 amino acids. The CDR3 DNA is TGTGCCAGCTCTCTCGGTCTGAACACTGAAGCTTTCTTT. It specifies CASSLGLNTEAFF.

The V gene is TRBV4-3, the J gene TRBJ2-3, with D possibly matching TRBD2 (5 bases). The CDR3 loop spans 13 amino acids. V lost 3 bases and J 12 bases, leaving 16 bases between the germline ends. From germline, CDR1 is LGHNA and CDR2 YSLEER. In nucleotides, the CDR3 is TGCGCCAGCAGCCACCCGGGGAGCGGACGACAGTATTTT. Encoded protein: CASSHPGSGRQYF.

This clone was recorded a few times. The CDR3 DNA follows: TGTGCCTGTAGCGGGGGGGCCTACGAGCAGTACTTC. It is translated as CACSGGAYEQYF. The chain carries TRBV2 and TRBJ2-7, with TRBD2 identical over 11 bases. The CDR3 covers 12 residues. With 11 bases clipped from V and 2 bases from J, the junction kept 2 bases outside the gene matches. Per germline, CDR1 SNHLY and CDR2 FYNNEI.

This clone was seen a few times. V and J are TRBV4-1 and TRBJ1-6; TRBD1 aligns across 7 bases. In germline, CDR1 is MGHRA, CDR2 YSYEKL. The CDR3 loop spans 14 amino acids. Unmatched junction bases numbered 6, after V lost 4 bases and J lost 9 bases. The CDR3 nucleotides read TGCGCCAGCAGCCTGACAGGGCAAAGTTCACCCCTCCACTTT. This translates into CASSLTGQSSPLHF.

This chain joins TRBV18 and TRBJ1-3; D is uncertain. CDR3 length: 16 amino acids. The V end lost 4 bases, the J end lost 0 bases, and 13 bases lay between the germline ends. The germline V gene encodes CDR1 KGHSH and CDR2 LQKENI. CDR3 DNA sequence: TGTGCCAGCTCACTGCGTCCCGACCTCTCTGGAAACACCATATATTTT. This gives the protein CASSLRPDLSGNTIYF.

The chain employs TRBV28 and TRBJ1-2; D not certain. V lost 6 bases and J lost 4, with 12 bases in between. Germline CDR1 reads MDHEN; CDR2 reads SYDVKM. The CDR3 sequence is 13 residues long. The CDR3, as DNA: TGTGCCAGCAGCAACCGGGAAATCTATGGCTACACCTTC. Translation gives CASSNREIYGYTF.

The CDR3 loop reads CASSLVRAGFQETQYF. The CDR3 nucleotides are TGTGCCAGCAGCTTAGTTCGAGCGGGGTTCCAAGAGACCCAGTACTTC. The chain carries TRBV7-8 and TRBJ2-5, with 7 bases matching TRBD2. The CDR3 runs to 16 residues. The V gene end was trimmed by 1 base and the J gene end by 1 base; junction bases not matched to a gene: 6. Germline lookup yields CDR1 SGHVS and CDR2 FQNEAQ.

The CDR3 loop is CASSFAGSSYEQYF. CDR3 DNA: TGTGCCAGCAGCTTCGCTGGGAGCTCCTACGAGCAGTACTTC. V is TRBV13 and J is TRBJ2-7; tentatively, D is TRBD2 (5 bases). V lost 3 bases, J lost 0 bases, and 9 bases lay in between. CDR1 is PRHDT and CDR2 is FYEKMQ in the germline V gene (reference sequence). The CDR3 consists of 14 residues.

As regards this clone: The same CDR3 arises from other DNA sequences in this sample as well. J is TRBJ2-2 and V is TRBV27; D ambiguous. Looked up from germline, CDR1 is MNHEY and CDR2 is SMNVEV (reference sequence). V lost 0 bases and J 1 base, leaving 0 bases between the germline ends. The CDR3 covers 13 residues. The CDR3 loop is CASSLSNTGELFF. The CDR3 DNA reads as TGTGCCAGCAGTTTATCGAACACCGGGGAGCTGTTTTTT.

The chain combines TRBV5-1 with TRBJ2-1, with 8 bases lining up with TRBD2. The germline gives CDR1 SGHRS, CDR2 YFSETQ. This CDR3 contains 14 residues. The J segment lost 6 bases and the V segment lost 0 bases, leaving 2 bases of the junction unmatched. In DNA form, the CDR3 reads TGCGCCAGCAGCTTGGTGGGACTAGTCAATGAGCAGTTCTTC. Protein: CASSLVGLVNEQFF. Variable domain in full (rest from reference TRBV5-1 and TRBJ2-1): KAGVTQTPRYLIKTRGQQVTLSCSPISGHRSVSWYQQTPGQGLQFLFEYFSETQRNKGNFPGRFSGRQFSNSRSEMNVSTLELGDSALYLCASSLVGLVNEQFFGPGTRLTVL.

The DNA for the CDR3 is TGTGCCAGTAGTTTACAGGCGAACACTGAAGCTTTCTTT. This translates into CASSLQANTEAFF. The genes are TRBV19 and TRBJ1-1; tentative D call: TRBD1 (5 bases). Germline V gene sequence: CDR1 LNHDA, CDR2 SQIVND (reference sequence). CDR3 length: 13 amino acids. Deletions cut 5 bases from V and 1 base from J, with 8 bases between.